Listed below are T cell receptor beta chains from one sample, sequenced in a study of blood T cells in healthy people across ages. Each CDR3 protein is one row after TCRdb ran MiXCR on the 5' RACE reads. The repertoire holds roughly 550,000 distinct CDR3 sequences, with about 25% as singletons. These same data were also listed under a study on T cells of mothers and their children.

Sample: blood. The receptors come from a boy between 5 and 17 years old in good health. The CDR3 runs from the conserved cysteine through the conserved F or W. A D gene is named only where the DNA matches it firmly. Clone size, where shown, is once, few, many, or a class for clones that have expanded.

size,J,D,V,DNA,CDR3
.,TRBJ2-7,TRBD1,TRBV13,TGTGCCAGCAGCCCTACGGGACAGGGGATTTACGAGCAGTACTTC,CASSPTGQGIYEQYF
.,TRBJ1-6,.,TRBV7-9,TGTGCCAGCAGCTTAAGTGGGGGTGCGCATTCACCCCTCCACTTT,CASSLSGGAHSPLHF
.,TRBJ2-6,TRBD2,TRBV2,TGTGCCAGCGGGAGGACTAGCGGGAGCCGTTCTGGGGCCAACGTCCTGACTTTC,CASGRTSGSRSGANVLTF
.,TRBJ2-5,.,TRBV24-1,TGTGCCACCAGTGACGGGACGGTGGCCCCCGGGACCCAGTACTTC,CATSDGTVAPGTQYF
.,TRBJ1-1,.,TRBV14,TGTGCCAGCAGCCAAGATGGTAGGAGGGAAAAGAACACTGAAGCTTTCTTT,CASSQDGRREKNTEAFF
.,TRBJ1-2,TRBD1,TRBV4-1,TGCGCCAGCAGCCAAGATTTCCGAGCGGCAGGGGGAACCTATGGCTACACCTTC,CASSQDFRAAGGTYGYTF
.,TRBJ1-4,.,TRBV5-1,TGCGCCAGCAGAGAGGGTGCGGGTGCAACTAATGAAAAACTGTTTTTT,CASREGAGATNEKLFF
.,TRBJ2-5,.,TRBV6-1,TGTGCCAGCAGCGCGGGGCAGTTC,CASSAGQF
few,TRBJ2-5,TRBD1,TRBV2,TGTGCCAGCAGCTGGGGACAGGTGCAAGAGACCCAGTACTTC,CASSWGQVQETQYF
.,TRBJ2-1,TRBD2,TRBV11-2,TGTGCCAGCAGCCCCAAAGCGGGAGGGCTACATGAGCAGTTCTTC,CASSPKAGGLHEQFF
few,TRBJ1-6,.,TRBV5-1,TGCGCCAGCAGCTTGGTTGACAGGCCCTCACCCCTCCACTTT,CASSLVDRPSPLHF
.,TRBJ2-1,TRBD2,TRBV6-2/TRBV6-3,TGTGCCAGCAGCGACCCGGGACTAGCGTATAGTGAGCAGTTCTTC,CASSDPGLAYSEQFF
.,TRBJ2-1,.,TRBV12-3/TRBV12-4,TGTGCCAGCAGCCCGCCAGCGGCAGTCGCCGATGAGCAGTTCTTC,CASSPPAAVADEQFF
.,TRBJ2-3,.,TRBV12-3/TRBV12-4,TGTGCCAGCACACTGGTGGGGGGCACAGATACGCAGTATTTT,CASTLVGGTDTQYF
few,TRBJ1-2,.,TRBV5-1,TGCGCCAGCAGCGCCCTTCTACAATCCTATGGCTACACCTTC,CASSALLQSYGYTF
.,TRBJ2-1,.,TRBV5-1,TGCGCCAGGAAGACCGGGATTTACAATGAGCAGTTCTTC,CARKTGIYNEQFF
once,TRBJ1-5,.,TRBV6-2/TRBV6-3,TGTGCCAGCAGTCCGGACGGGGGGACGGCCCAGCATTTT,CASSPDGGTAQHF
.,TRBJ2-1,TRBD1,TRBV27,TGTGCCAGCAGTTTATCCCGGACAGGGAATGAGCAGTTCTTC,CASSLSRTGNEQFF
few,TRBJ2-7,.,TRBV28,TGTGCCAGCAGTCGGGACCCCCGCTCCTACGAGCAGTACTTC,CASSRDPRSYEQYF